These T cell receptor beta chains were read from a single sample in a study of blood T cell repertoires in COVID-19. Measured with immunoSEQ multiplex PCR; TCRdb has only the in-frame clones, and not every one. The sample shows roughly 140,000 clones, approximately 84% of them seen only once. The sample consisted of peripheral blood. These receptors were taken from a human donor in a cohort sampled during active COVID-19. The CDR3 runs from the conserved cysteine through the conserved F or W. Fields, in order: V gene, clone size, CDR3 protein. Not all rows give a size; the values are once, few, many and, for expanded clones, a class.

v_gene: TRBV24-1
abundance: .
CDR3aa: CATSENGREEQFF

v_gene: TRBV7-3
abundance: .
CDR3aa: CASSLTGQGARADTQYF

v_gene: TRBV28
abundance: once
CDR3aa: CASSLIGRLAETEAFF

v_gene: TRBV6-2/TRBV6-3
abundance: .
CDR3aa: CASSYPGTGIYGYTF

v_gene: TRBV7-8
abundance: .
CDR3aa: CASSDIGLAGTSYEQYF

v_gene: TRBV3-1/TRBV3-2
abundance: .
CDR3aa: CASSHGDRFGGYTF

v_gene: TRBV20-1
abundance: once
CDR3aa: CSASYDVTVVKLFF

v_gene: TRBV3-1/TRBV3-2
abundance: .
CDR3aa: CASSQVGGTEAFF

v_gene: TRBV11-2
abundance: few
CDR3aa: CASSAQGLSGNTIYF

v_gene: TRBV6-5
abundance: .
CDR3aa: CASRINSSGNTIYF

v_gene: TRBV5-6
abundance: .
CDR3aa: CASSGTANTEAFF

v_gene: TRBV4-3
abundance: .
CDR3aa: CASSQDGTLNIQYF

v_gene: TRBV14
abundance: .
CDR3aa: CASSQNRGRETQYF

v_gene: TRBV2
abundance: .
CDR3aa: CASSPERGGNYGYTF

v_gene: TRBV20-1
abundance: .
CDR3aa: CSARDNYGYTF

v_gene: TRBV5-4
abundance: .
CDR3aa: CASSPGQGLYEQYF

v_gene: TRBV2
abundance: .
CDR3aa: CASRTLDITDTQYF

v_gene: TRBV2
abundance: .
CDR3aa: CASSFERGVLETQYF

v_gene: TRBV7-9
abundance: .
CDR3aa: CASSPQGIFNSPLHF

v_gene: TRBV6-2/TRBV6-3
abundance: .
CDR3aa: CASSYQRGGRGANVLTF

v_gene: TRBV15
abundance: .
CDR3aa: CATSRDRAGRPTDTQYF

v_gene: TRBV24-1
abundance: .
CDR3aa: CATSAEPGSPLHF

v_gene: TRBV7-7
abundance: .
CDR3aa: CASGPGTGGDEQFF

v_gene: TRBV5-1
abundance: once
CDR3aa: CASGYFSGGADTQYF

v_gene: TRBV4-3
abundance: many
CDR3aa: CASSQDLQGEAFF

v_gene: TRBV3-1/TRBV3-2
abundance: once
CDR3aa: CASERGTGELFF

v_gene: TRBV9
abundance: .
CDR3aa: CASSLRPGEVETQYF

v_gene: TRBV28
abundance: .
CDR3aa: CASSLNDRGNQPQHF

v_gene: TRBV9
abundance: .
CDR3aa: CASSQRGGHTGELFF

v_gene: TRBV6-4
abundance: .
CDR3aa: CASVGSCLRGGFQPQHF

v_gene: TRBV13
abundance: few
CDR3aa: CASSLRDRAEAFF

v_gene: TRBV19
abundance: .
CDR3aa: CASSVDRVFDYGYTF

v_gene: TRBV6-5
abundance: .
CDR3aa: CASSYLGRTTYEQYF

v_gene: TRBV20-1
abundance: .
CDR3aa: CSASPTGGGTDTQYF

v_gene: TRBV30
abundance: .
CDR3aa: CAWSGAPTTYEQYF

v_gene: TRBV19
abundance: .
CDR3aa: CASSIAGSSNEQYF

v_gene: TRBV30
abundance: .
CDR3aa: CAWSVGSDQPQHF

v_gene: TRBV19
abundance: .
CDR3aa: CASSNTGVGGYTF

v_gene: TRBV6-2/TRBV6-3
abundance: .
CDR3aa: CASSYELKRGLAFDEQYF

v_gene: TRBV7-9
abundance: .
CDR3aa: CASSLDLNSPLHF

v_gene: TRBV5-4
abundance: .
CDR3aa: CASKGQTNEKLFF